One sample yielded the 32 T cell receptor beta chains listed below, sequenced in a study of T-cell memory formation after mild COVID-19 (dated by TCRdb to the early 2020s). Library prep was done by 5' RACE. Sequencer: Illumina NovaSeq 6000. Through fastp at Q25 and MiXCR, TCRdb rebuilt clones from the public reads, retaining in-frame beta chains. When rows share a CDR3 protein, they turn into one entry using the most common DNA and genes. This sample is represented by 45,000 to 65,000 distinct CDR3 sequences; over 8.5% of them were singletons. The biggest ten clones account for over 9.5% of the sample. The sequencing input was PBMCs or a T cell subset sorted from them (not recorded which). The receptor source for this set is an adult woman who had mild COVID-19 (a few samples of this study predate the infection). The sample titles of this study are shuffled in the database, so cell type and time point are left out; the donor was told from shared clones.

This chain joins TRBV12-3 or TRBV12-4 and TRBJ2-2; tentatively, D is TRBD2 (6 bases). This CDR3 spans 16 amino acids. Trimming removed 2 bases at V and 3 bases at J, with 13 bases between. The CDR3 sequence: CASSLPTRRYTGELFF. CDR3 DNA sequence: TGTGCCAGCAGTTTACCGACTAGGAGATACACCGGGGAGCTGTTTTTT.

This sequence joins TRBV6-4 and TRBJ1-6; D is ambiguous. V was cut by 3 bases and J by 5 bases, with 11 bases left in between. CDR3 length: 15 amino acids. Germline V CDR1 and CDR2: MRHNA, SNTAGT. The CDR3 protein is CASSEIDGDNSPLHF. The CDR3 bases are TGTGCCAGCAGTGAAATCGACGGGGATAATTCACCCCTCCACTTT.

Only a few counts were recorded for this clonotype. This chain connects TRBV21-1 to TRBJ2-3; TRBD2 is the table's D call and was not checked against the DNA. TRBV21-1 is a pseudogene. The CDR3 contains 18 residues. The DNA for the CDR3 is TGTGCCAGCACCTCACTAGCGGGGGTCTCCTCCCTGACAGATACGCAGTATTTT. It codes for CASTSLAGVSSLTDTQYF.

This clonotype was found a few times. V usage is TRBV5-1 and J usage is TRBJ1-4; D unclear. Germline V gives CDR1 SGHRS, CDR2 YFSETQ. The V end lost 2 bases, the J end lost 0 bases, and 8 bases lay between the germline ends. CDR3 length equals 15 residues. This chain's CDR3 is CASSLSSATNEKLFF. CDR3 nucleotides: TGCGCCAGCAGCTTATCGAGTGCAACTAATGAAAAACTGTTTTTT.

This chain's CDR3 is CASSRWGTGLSEQYF. The CDR3 DNA sequence: TGTGCCAGCAGCCGCTGGGGGACAGGCCTTTCCGAGCAGTACTTC. This chain joins TRBV7-9 and TRBJ2-7; TRBD1 matches 8 bases. Germline V CDR1 and CDR2: SEHNR, FQNEAQ (reference sequence). J gave up 6 bases and V 5 bases, and 12 bases lay outside the gene matches. This CDR3 contains 15 residues.

This clonotype was detected only a few times. The rearrangement links TRBV12-3 or TRBV12-4 to TRBJ1-5; 7 bases line up with TRBD1. The CDR3 covers 15 residues. V lost 5 bases, J lost 0 bases, and 4 bases stayed unmatched. CDR3 nucleotide sequence: TGTGCCAGCAGTCGGACAGGAGATAGCAATCAGCCCCAGCATTTT. This encodes CASSRTGDSNQPQHF.

The V call is TRBV5-1, the J call TRBJ2-1; the D gene is possibly TRBD2 (6 bases). V lost 4 bases and J 7 bases, leaving 15 bases between the germline ends. CDR1 and CDR2 (germline): SGHRS, YFSETQ. The CDR3 runs 14 residues. In DNA form, the CDR3 reads TGCGCCAGCAGCCGGATCGCGGGAATGAATGAGCAGTTCTTC. This encodes CASSRIAGMNEQFF. Full variable domain (outside the CDR3, taken from reference TRBV5-1 and TRBJ2-1): KAGVTQTPRYLIKTRGQQVTLSCSPISGHRSVSWYQQTPGQGLQFLFEYFSETQRNKGNFPGRFSGRQFSNSRSEMNVSTLELGDSALYLCASSRIAGMNEQFFGPGTRLTVL.

There are many counts of this clonotype. The V and J genes are TRBV6-4 and TRBJ2-2; D gene ambiguous. The CDR3 has 13 amino acids. Germline V lookup: CDR1 MRHNA, CDR2 SNTAGT. The V end was cut by 2 bases, the J end by 3 bases, with 4 bases between. The CDR3 spells CASSDRDTGELFF. Written as DNA, the CDR3 is TGTGCCAGCAGTGACAGGGACACCGGGGAGCTGTTTTTT.

The V call is TRBV7-2, the J call TRBJ2-7; 7 bases are a match to TRBD1. V lost 2 bases, J lost 4 bases, and 11 bases stayed unmatched. The CDR3 is 16 residues long. Germline CDR1 is SGHTA and CDR2 is FQGNSA. The CDR3 DNA reads TGTGCCAGCAGCTTACAGACAGGGACGCGTGGGTACGAGCAGTACTTC. It codes for CASSLQTGTRGYEQYF. The whole variable domain, filled in from reference TRBV7-2 and TRBJ2-7, reads GAGVSQSPSNKVTEKGKDVELRCDPISGHTALYWYRQSLGQGLEFLIYFQGNSAPDKSGLPSDRFSAERTGGSVSTLTIQRTQQEDSAVYLCASSLQTGTRGYEQYFGPGTRLTVT.

This clonotype was recorded a few times. The J gene is TRBJ1-4, the V gene TRBV4-1, with 7 bases identical to TRBD1. Trimming cost V 4 bases and J 4 bases; bases outside gene matches: 9. The CDR3 is made up of 16 amino acids. Germline lookup yields CDR1 MGHRA and CDR2 YSYEKL. The CDR3 here is CASSPGQSNLNEKLFF. CDR3 coding DNA: TGCGCCAGCAGCCCGGGACAGTCAAACCTTAATGAAAAACTGTTTTTT.

This clonotype was observed a few times. The chain has TRBV4-2 and TRBJ2-3; 8 bases fit TRBD2. Germline V lookup: CDR1 LGHNA, CDR2 YNFKEQ. The CDR3 totals 16 residues. V lost 8 bases, J lost 3 bases, and 13 bases stayed unmatched. CDR3 DNA: TGTGCCAGCTCCTATACAGCGGGAGAGGGGACAGATACGCAGTATTTT. Amino acids: CASSYTAGEGTDTQYF.

This clonotype was picked up many times. The gene calls are TRBV12-3 or TRBV12-4 and TRBJ2-3, with D perhaps matching TRBD2 (9 bases). V was shortened by 6 bases and J by 7 bases, with 20 bases between the two germline ends. There are 15 residues in the CDR3. The CDR3 loop is CASSQGASGINTQYF. The CDR3 nucleotides read TGTGCCAGCAGCCAGGGGGCTAGCGGGATAAATACGCAGTATTTT.

Concerning this clonotype: At one end the junction does not follow the germline gene, possibly because of a read error. J is TRBJ2-1 and V is TRBV7-7; 8 bases fit TRBD2. The CDR3 has 15 residues. The germline V gene encodes CDR1 SSHAT and CDR2 FNYEAQ (reference sequence). The CDR3 nucleotides are TGTGCTAGCAGCCCCCTTGTCGGGAGGGACAATGAGCAGTTCTTC. The encoded protein is CASSPLVGRDNEQFF.

The chain carries TRBV25-1 and TRBJ1-2; 9 bases fit TRBD1. With 3 bases clipped from V and 5 bases from J, the junction kept 10 bases outside the gene matches. From germline, CDR1 is MGHDK and CDR2 SYGVNS. The CDR3 totals 16 residues. This chain's CDR3 is CASSDFTGQGSYGYTF. DNA of the CDR3: TGTGCCAGCAGTGATTTTACCGGACAGGGGTCGTATGGCTACACCTTC.

At least ten counts were recorded for this clonotype. The chain combines TRBV7-9 with TRBJ2-3; 10 positions agree with TRBD2. CDR3 length: 15 residues. Germline lookup yields CDR1 SEHNR and CDR2 FQNEAQ (reference sequence). Trimming removed 5 bases from V and 1 base from J; junction bases left unmatched: 3. The CDR3 DNA follows: TGTGCCAGCAGCCATGGGACTAGCGGCACAGATACGCAGTATTTT. Translated, it gives CASSHGTSGTDTQYF.

This clonotype was seen ten or more times. The chain combines TRBV30 with TRBJ2-2; D is uncertain. The CDR3 is 14 residues long. Germline values: CDR1 GTSNPN, CDR2 SVGIG (reference sequence). The germline V and J ends were trimmed by 4 bases and 5 bases, with 14 bases remaining between them. The CDR3 sequence: CAWNRLTYTGELFF. CDR3 nucleotides: TGTGCCTGGAACCGACTCACCTATACCGGGGAGCTGTTTTTT.

This rearrangement joins TRBV20-1 to TRBJ2-4; the D gene is possibly TRBD1 (6 bases). CDR3 length: 16 residues. CDR1 and CDR2 from the germline V gene are DFQATT and SNEGSKA (reference sequence). Trimming removed 0 bases at V and 0 bases at J, with 12 bases between. DNA of the CDR3: TGCAGTGCTAGAGACTACAGGGACGCAGCCAAAAACATTCAGTACTTC. It is translated as CSARDYRDAAKNIQYF.

The genes are TRBV29-1 and TRBJ1-2; TRBD1 matches at 7 bases. V shed 0 bases, J shed 8 bases, and the junction held 9 bases outside the gene matches. The CDR3 spans 14 residues. Germline CDR1 and CDR2: SQVTM and ANQGSEA. The CDR3 loop reads CSVEEMTGPGGYTF. Written as DNA, the CDR3 is TGCAGCGTTGAAGAGATGACAGGGCCTGGCGGCTACACCTTC.

The rearrangement links TRBV20-1 to TRBJ2-3, with D perhaps TRBD2 (6 bases). V gave up 5 bases and J gave up 2 bases, with 17 bases separating them. The CDR3 extends over 15 amino acids. The germline CDR1 and CDR2 sequences are DFQATT and SNEGSKA (reference sequence). CDR3 region: CSAARSAGNTDTQYF. DNA of the CDR3: TGCAGTGCTGCCCGATCGGCGGGGAACACAGATACGCAGTATTTT.

This clonotype has only a few counts. V and J are TRBV2 and TRBJ1-6; no clear D. The CDR3 loop spans 13 amino acids. Trimming left V 6 bases short and J 5 bases short, with 8 bases between. CDR1 is SNHLY and CDR2 is FYNNEI in the germline V gene. CDR3 loop: CASSALDNSPLHF. CDR3 nucleotide sequence: TGTGCCAGCAGCGCCCTTGATAATTCACCCCTCCACTTT. The complete variable domain, with remaining parts taken from reference TRBV2 and TRBJ1-6, reads EPEVTQTPSHQVTQMGQEVILRCVPISNHLYFYWYRQILGQKVEFLVSFYNNEISEKSEIFDDQFSVERPDGSNFTLKIRSTKLEDSAMYFCASSALDNSPLHFGNGTRLTVT.

This clonotype was found many times. V is TRBV6-5 and J is TRBJ2-1; no clear D. Germline assignment: CDR1 MNHEY and CDR2 SVGAGI. V was pared by 4 bases and J by 9 bases, with 13 bases between. The CDR3 sequence is 13 residues long. This CDR3 reads CASSSSLGFEQFF. CDR3 nucleotide sequence: TGTGCCAGCAGTTCCAGCCTGGGGTTTGAGCAGTTCTTC.

This clonotype was seen a handful of times. This rearrangement joins TRBV12-3 or TRBV12-4 to TRBJ1-1, with D maybe TRBD1 (5 bases). The CDR3 spans 11 residues. V dropped 6 bases and J dropped 4 bases, with 6 bases sitting between them. The chain's CDR3 is CASRGTTEAFF. The CDR3 bases are TGTGCCAGCAGGGGGACCACTGAAGCTTTCTTT.

This chain joins TRBV29-1 and TRBJ1-1; D might be TRBD1 (6 bases). The CDR3 is made up of 15 amino acids. Germline V gene lookup returns CDR1 SQVTM and CDR2 ANQGSEA. V was trimmed by 2 bases and J by 0 bases, leaving 13 bases between them. CDR3 in amino acids: CSVELQGHMNTEAFF. CDR3 coding DNA: TGCAGCGTTGAATTACAGGGACACATGAACACTGAAGCTTTCTTT. Drawing the rest from reference TRBV29-1 and TRBJ1-1, the complete variable domain is SAVISQKPSRDICQRGTSLTIQCQVDSQVTMMFWYRQQPGQSLTLIATANQGSEATYESGFVIDKFPISRPNLTFSTLTVSNMSPEDSSIYLCSVELQGHMNTEAFFGQGTRLTVV.

This chain links TRBV7-9 with TRBJ1-4, with D maybe TRBD1 (6 bases). CDR1 and CDR2 (germline): SEHNR, FQNEAQ (reference sequence). This CDR3 contains 14 residues. The V end lost 2 bases, the J end lost 5 bases, and 9 bases lay between the germline ends. As DNA, the CDR3 is TGTGCCAGCAGCTTAACAGGGAAGAATGAAAAACTGTTTTTT. Its protein product is CASSLTGKNEKLFF. The complete variable domain, with remaining parts taken from reference TRBV7-9 and TRBJ1-4, reads DTGVSQNPRHKITKRGQNVTFRCDPISEHNRLYWYRQTLGQGPEFLTYFQNEAQLEKSRLLSDRFSAERPKGSFSTLEIQRTEQGDSAMYLCASSLTGKNEKLFFGSGTQLSVL.

Only a few counts were recorded for this clonotype. The chain uses TRBV12-3 or TRBV12-4 and TRBJ2-6; 10 nucleotides line up with TRBD1. The CDR3 runs 20 residues. V shed 4 bases and J 2 bases; nucleotides not matched to a gene: 14. The CDR3 bases are TGTGCCAGCAGTTACGTACCCCGGGACAGGGGCTCCGCTGGGGCCAACGTCCTGACTTTC. This translates into CASSYVPRDRGSAGANVLTF.

DNA of the CDR3: TGTGCCAGCAGTGAATGGGCCTACAATGAGCAGTTCTTC. Residues: CASSEWAYNEQFF. J is TRBJ2-1 and V is TRBV25-1; D gene ambiguous. V was pared by 1 base and J by 2 bases, with 3 bases between. Germline CDR1 and CDR2: MGHDK and SYGVNS. CDR3 length: 13 residues.

In its sample, this clonotype is medium-sized (0.01 to 0.1%). The J gene is TRBJ2-2, the V gene TRBV6-1; 7 bases agree with TRBD1. This CDR3 contains 16 residues. J gave up 0 bases and V 2 bases, and 3 bases lay outside the gene matches. Germline assignment: CDR1 MNHNS and CDR2 SASEGT. The CDR3 DNA is TGTGCCAGCAGTGAAAGAGGGGGCGCGAACACCGGGGAGCTGTTTTTT. This gives the protein CASSERGGANTGELFF.

This clonotype has a count of ten or more. V gene TRBV10-3 combines with J gene TRBJ2-7; 8 bases align to TRBD2. This CDR3 has 14 amino acids. V shed 6 bases and J 3 bases; nucleotides not matched to a gene: 7. CDR1 and CDR2 from the germline V gene are ENHRY and SYGVKD. The chain's CDR3 is CAISHPGTSYEQYF. CDR3 nucleotide sequence: TGTGCCATCAGCCATCCCGGGACTAGCTACGAGCAGTACTTC.

The table lists this clonotype with a few counts. The chain uses TRBV20-1 and TRBJ2-7, with D perhaps matching TRBD1 (5 bases). Germline V gene data show CDR1 as DFQATT and CDR2 as SNEGSKA (reference sequence). V was trimmed by 5 bases and J by 3 bases, leaving 20 bases between them. The CDR3 loop spans 15 amino acids. The CDR3 region has the DNA TGCAGTGCTCCAAACCGGGCCCAGGGAAACTACGAGCAGTACTTC. Its protein product is CSAPNRAQGNYEQYF.

This CDR3 reads CASSQGRDRLNTEAFF. CDR3 coding DNA: TGCGCCAGCAGCCAAGGCAGGGACAGGCTTAACACTGAAGCTTTCTTT. The chain has TRBV4-1 and TRBJ1-1; 8 bases agree with TRBD1. Germline V gene data show CDR1 as MGHRA and CDR2 as YSYEKL. This CDR3 has 16 amino acids. V dropped 1 base and J dropped 2; count of bases not matched to a gene: 6.

The CDR3, as DNA: TGTGCCAGCAGCCAGGCCAACCTAGGGGGCTTGGGCGAGCAGTACTTC. It codes for CASSQANLGGLGEQYF. This chain joins TRBV4-2 and TRBJ2-7; TRBD1 matches at 7 bases. Germline CDR1 and CDR2: LGHNA and YNFKEQ. J gave up 6 bases and V 3 bases, and 14 bases lay outside the gene matches. The CDR3 has 16 amino acids.

At least ten counts were recorded for this clonotype. V usage is TRBV11-2 and J usage is TRBJ2-1, with 7 nucleotides matching TRBD2. The CDR3 sequence is 17 residues long. Germline loops: CDR1 SGHAT, CDR2 FQNNGV. V lost 0 bases, J lost 2 bases, and 7 bases stayed unmatched. As DNA, the CDR3 is TGTGCCAGCAGCTTAGATCGAGCGGGGAGGGCCTACAATGAGCAGTTCTTC. It yields the protein CASSLDRAGRAYNEQFF.